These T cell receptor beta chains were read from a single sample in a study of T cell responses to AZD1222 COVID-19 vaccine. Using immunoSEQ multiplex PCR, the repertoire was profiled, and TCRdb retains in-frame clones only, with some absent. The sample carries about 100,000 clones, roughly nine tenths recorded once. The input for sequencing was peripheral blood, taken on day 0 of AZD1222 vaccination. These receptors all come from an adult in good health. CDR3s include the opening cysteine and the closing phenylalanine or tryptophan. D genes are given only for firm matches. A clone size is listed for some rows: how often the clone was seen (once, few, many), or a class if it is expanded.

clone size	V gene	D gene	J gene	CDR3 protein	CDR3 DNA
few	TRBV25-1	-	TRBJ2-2	CASSGTGPGELFF	TGTGCCAGCAGTGGTACAGGGCCCGGGGAGCTGTTTTTT
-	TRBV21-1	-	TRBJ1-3	CASSLRDRASGNTIYF	TGTGCCAGCAGCCTAAGGGACAGGGCATCTGGAAACACCATATATTTT
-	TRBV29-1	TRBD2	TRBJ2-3	CSARSSGITDTQYF	TGCAGCGCTCGTAGTAGCGGGATAACAGATACGCAGTATTTT
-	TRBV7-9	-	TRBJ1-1	CASSLMNTEAFF	TGTGCCAGCAGCTTAATGAACACTGAAGCTTTCTTT
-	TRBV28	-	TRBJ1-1	CASINNMNTEAFF	TGTGCCAGCATTAACAATATGAACACTGAAGCTTTCTTT
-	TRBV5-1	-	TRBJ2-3	CASTKTPSSSTDTQYF	TGCGCCAGCACCAAAACGCCTAGTTCTAGCACAGATACGCAGTATTTT
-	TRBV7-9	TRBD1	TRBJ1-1	CASSSTGVRTEAFF	TGTGCCAGCAGCTCGACAGGGGTGCGGACTGAAGCTTTCTTT
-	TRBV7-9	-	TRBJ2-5	CASQAVLGTQYF	TGTGCCAGTCAGGCAGTCTTGGGGACCCAGTACTTC
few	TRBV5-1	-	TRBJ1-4	CASSLEGTNEKLFF	TGCGCCAGCAGCTTGGAAGGGACCAATGAAAAACTGTTTTTT
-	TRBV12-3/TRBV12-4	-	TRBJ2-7	CASSFEGVYEQYF	TGTGCCAGCAGTTTCGAGGGCGTCTACGAGCAGTACTTC
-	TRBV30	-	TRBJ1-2	CAWGRAENYGYTF	TGTGCCTGGGGCAGGGCGGAGAACTATGGCTACACCTTC
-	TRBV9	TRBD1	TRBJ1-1	CASSAGTGIKLNTEAFF	TGTGCCAGCAGCGCCGGGACAGGGATCAAATTGAACACTGAAGCTTTCTTT
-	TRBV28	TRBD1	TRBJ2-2	CASSLGTVLTGELFF	TGTGCCAGCAGCTTGGGGACAGTCCTCACCGGGGAGCTGTTTTTT
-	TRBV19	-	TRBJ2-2	CASSIRTGELFF	TGTGCCAGTAGTATCCGTACCGGGGAGCTGTTTTTT
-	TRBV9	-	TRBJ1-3	CASSASRVISGNTIYF	TGTGCCAGCAGCGCCAGCAGGGTCATATCTGGAAACACCATATATTTT
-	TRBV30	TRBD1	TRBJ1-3	CAWSPGTGAGNTIYF	TGTGCCTGGAGCCCCGGGACAGGGGCTGGAAACACCATATATTTT
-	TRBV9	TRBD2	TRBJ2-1	CASSVVLAGKNEQFF	TGTGCCAGCAGCGTAGTACTAGCGGGTAAGAATGAGCAGTTCTTC
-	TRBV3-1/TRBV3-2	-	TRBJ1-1	CASSQRQGGRNTEAFF	TGTGCCAGCAGCCAGAGACAAGGCGGACGGAACACTGAAGCTTTCTTT
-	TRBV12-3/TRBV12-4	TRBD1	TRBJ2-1	CASSRDRYNEQFF	TGTGCCAGCAGCCGGGACAGATACAATGAGCAGTTCTTC
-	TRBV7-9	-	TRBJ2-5	CASSRLTGQETQYF	TGTGCCAGCAGCCGCCTGACAGGTCAAGAGACCCAGTACTTC
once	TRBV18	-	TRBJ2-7	CASSSLGRAYEQYF	TGTGCCAGCTCATCCTTGGGACGAGCCTACGAGCAGTACTTC
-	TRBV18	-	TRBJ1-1	CASSPELDTEAFF	TGTGCCAGCTCACCGGAGTTGGACACTGAAGCTTTCTTT
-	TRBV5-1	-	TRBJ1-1	CASRLANTEAFF	TGCGCCAGCAGACTCGCGAACACTGAAGCTTTCTTT
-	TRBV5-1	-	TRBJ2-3	CASSLATVVGSSTDTQYF	TGCGCCAGCAGCTTGGCAACTGTAGTCGGGTCTAGCACAGATACGCAGTATTTT
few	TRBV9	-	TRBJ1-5	CASSVDLYNQPQHF	TGTGCCAGCAGCGTAGATCTTTACAATCAGCCCCAGCATTTT
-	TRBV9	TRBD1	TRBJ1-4	CASSPQDRLNEKLFF	TGTGCCAGCAGCCCTCAGGACAGGCTTAATGAAAAACTGTTTTTT
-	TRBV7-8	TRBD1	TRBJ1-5	CASSQLLDRGGYQPQHF	TGTGCCAGCAGCCAGCTCCTGGACAGGGGGGGGTATCAGCCCCAGCATTTT
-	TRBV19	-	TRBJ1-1	CASSMKSGAATEAFF	TGTGCCAGTAGTATGAAGTCGGGTGCGGCAACTGAAGCTTTCTTT
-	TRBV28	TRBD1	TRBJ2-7	CASSFRGQPSEQYF	TGTGCCAGCAGTTTTAGGGGACAGCCAAGCGAGCAGTACTTC
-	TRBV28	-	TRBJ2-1	CASGKRFGGTNEQFF	TGTGCCAGCGGGAAAAGATTCGGGGGTACCAATGAGCAGTTCTTC
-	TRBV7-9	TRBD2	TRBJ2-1	CASSLTSGSRSYNEQFF	TGTGCCAGCAGCTTAACTAGCGGGAGTAGATCCTACAATGAGCAGTTCTTC
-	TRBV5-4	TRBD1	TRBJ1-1	CASSPTGGNTEAFF	TGTGCCAGCAGCCCGACAGGGGGGAACACTGAAGCTTTCTTT
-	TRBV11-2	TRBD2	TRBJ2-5	CASSPTAGGPEETQYF	TGTGCCAGCAGCCCAACAGCGGGAGGGCCGGAGGAGACCCAGTACTTC
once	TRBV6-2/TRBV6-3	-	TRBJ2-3	CASSYSPYGDTQYF	TGTGCCAGCAGTTACTCCCCGTACGGAGATACGCAGTATTTT
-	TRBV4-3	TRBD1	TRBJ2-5	CASSQGQGLGTQYF	TGCGCCAGCAGCCAGGGACAGGGGCTGGGGACCCAGTACTTC
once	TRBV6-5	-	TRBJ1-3	CASIQQSSGNTIYF	TGTGCCAGCATTCAACAGAGCTCTGGAAACACCATATATTTT
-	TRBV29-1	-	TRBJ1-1	CSSATGLGNTEAFF	TGCAGCTCAGCCACAGGGTTGGGGAACACTGAAGCTTTCTTT
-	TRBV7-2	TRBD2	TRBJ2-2	CASSSGLADGELFF	TGTGCCAGCAGCTCGGGACTAGCGGACGGGGAGCTGTTTTTT
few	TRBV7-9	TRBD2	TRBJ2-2	CASSLDGTSGTGELFF	TGTGCCAGCAGCTTAGACGGGACTAGCGGAACCGGGGAGCTGTTTTTT
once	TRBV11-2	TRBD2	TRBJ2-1	CASRYRRISSGSRDEQFF	TGTGCCAGCAGGTACCGGCGAATATCTAGCGGGAGTCGGGATGAGCAGTTCTTC
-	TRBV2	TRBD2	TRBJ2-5	CASSEAELAGFAETQYF	TGTGCCAGCAGTGAAGCAGAACTAGCGGGATTCGCAGAGACCCAGTACTTC
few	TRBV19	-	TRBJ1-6	CASSMIWGGDSPLHF	TGTGCCAGTAGTATGATTTGGGGGGGTGATTCACCCCTCCACTTT
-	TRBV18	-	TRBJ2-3	CASSPPLGGASDTQYF	TGTGCCAGCTCACCCCCTTTGGGGGGAGCCTCAGATACGCAGTATTTT
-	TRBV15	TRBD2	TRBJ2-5	CATSRGLAGQETQYF	TGTGCCACCAGCAGAGGACTAGCGGGGCAAGAGACCCAGTACTTC
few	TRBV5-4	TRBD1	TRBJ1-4	CASSIQGAKEKLFF	TGTGCCAGCAGCATACAGGGGGCAAAAGAAAAACTGTTTTTT
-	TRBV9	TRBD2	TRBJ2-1	CASSAGLAGFSHNEQFF	TGTGCCAGCAGCGCGGGACTAGCGGGATTCTCGCACAATGAGCAGTTCTTC
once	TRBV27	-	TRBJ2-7	CASSLGNEQYF	TGTGCCAGCAGTTTAGGTAACGAGCAGTACTTC
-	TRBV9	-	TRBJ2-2	CASSPGRDTGELFF	TGTGCCAGCAGCCCGGGACGCGACACCGGGGAGCTGTTTTTT